Below, 25 T cell receptor beta chains from the same sample are listed, as sequenced in a study of beta chain features in type 1 diabetes listed by TCRdb under 2018. On the study overall, not on this receptor specifically: Type 1 diabetes patients showed a moderate but significant shortening of TCRB CDR3 length in all four CD4+ subsets.

Antigens of these TCRs are unknown. Libraries came from the immunoSEQ multiplex PCR assay. The entire isolated RNA was reverse transcribed using the High Capacity cDNA Reverse Transcription Kit, and thus expressed TCRB transcripts were sequenced. TCRdb retrieved this table from immuneACCESS and kept in-frame rearrangements only. Not all clones are present; in checked studies, unresolved V genes account for under half, and no reason is known for the remainder. Present in this sample are 240,000 or so clones, over 11% of which were seen just once. About 0.018% of the sample is taken by the ten largest. The source material was naive CD4+ T cells from blood. The cell subset or site label for this specimen denotes: true naive CD4+ T cells. These TCRs come from a young man with type 1 diabetes.

This clone was observed a few times. J is TRBJ1-3 and V is TRBV30; maybe TRBD1 (5 bases). The CDR3 has 15 residues. The V gene lost 3 bases and the J gene lost 0 bases, with 12 bases spanning the gap. Per germline, CDR1 GTSNPN and CDR2 SVGIG (reference sequence). The CDR3 DNA reads TGTGCCTGGAGCATAGACAGTGGCTCTGGAAACACCATATATTTT. This encodes CAWSIDSGSGNTIYF.

This clone has only a few counts. The chain is built from TRBV5-1 and TRBJ2-3; 7 positions agree with TRBD2. The germline gives CDR1 SGHRS, CDR2 YFSETQ. The CDR3 has 15 residues. V trimming: 0 bases; J trimming: 5 bases; junction bases outside the gene matches: 6. The CDR3 DNA follows: TGCGCCAGCAGCTTGGAAGCGGGGCTGGTAGATACGCAGTATTTT. Amino acid sequence: CASSLEAGLVDTQYF.

This clone has a handful of counts. The V and J genes are TRBV5-1 and TRBJ2-1; 9 bases match TRBD1. This CDR3 spans 16 amino acids. Germline V gives CDR1 SGHRS, CDR2 YFSETQ. V was clipped by 0 bases and J by 9 bases; unmatched bases: 10. The CDR3 is CASSLAPTGGLGEQFF. The DNA of the CDR3 is TGCGCCAGCAGCTTGGCCCCGACAGGGGGGTTAGGTGAGCAGTTCTTC.

As to this clone: The same CDR3 also results from other DNA sequences found in this sample. The chain employs TRBV9 and TRBJ2-3; the D is unclear. The CDR3 is 12 amino acids. Trimming removed 2 bases from V and 3 bases from J, with 4 bases in between. Per the germline V gene, CDR1 is SGDLS and CDR2 is YYNGEE. CDR3 region: CASSVGTDTQYF. The CDR3 coding sequence is TGTGCCAGCAGCGTCGGGACAGATACGCAGTATTTT.

The J gene is TRBJ2-7, the V gene TRBV30; 8 positions match TRBD2. The CDR3 runs 14 residues. CDR1 is GTSNPN and CDR2 is SVGIG in the germline V gene (reference sequence). V gave up 2 bases and J gave up 0 bases; unmatched junction bases: 3. The DNA for the CDR3 is TGTGCCTGGAGTATTAGCGGGGACTCCTACGAGCAGTACTTC. It specifies CAWSISGDSYEQYF.

This sequence joins TRBV27 and TRBJ1-2; a weak D match, TRBD1 (6 bases). The V gene lost 4 bases and the J gene lost 3 bases, with 9 bases spanning the gap. Germline V gene data show CDR1 as MNHEY and CDR2 as SMNVEV (reference sequence). The CDR3 covers 13 residues. The DNA for the CDR3 is TGTGCCAGCAGTTCGCAGGGGTACTATGGCTACACCTTC. Its protein product is CASSSQGYYGYTF.

On this clone: Compared with germline, one end of the junction differs, possibly owing to a read error. The rearrangement uses TRBV19 and TRBJ2-7; TRBD2 matches at 15 bases. CDR3 length: 17 amino acids. The germline V gene encodes CDR1 LNHDA and CDR2 SQIVND (reference sequence). The CDR3 is CASSSRTSGGASHEQYF. As DNA, the CDR3 is TGTGCCAGTAGTTCGCGGACTAGCGGGGGGGCCTCCCACGAGCAGTACTTC.

Only a few counts were recorded for this clone. This chain uses TRBV5-1 with TRBJ2-7, with a possible D match to TRBD1 (5 bases). The V and J ends lost 3 bases and 1 base respectively, with 5 bases between them. This CDR3 region has 12 residues. Germline V CDR1 and CDR2: SGHRS, YFSETQ. Here the CDR3 reads CASSSGSYEQYF. CDR3 nucleotides: TGCGCCAGCAGCTCAGGGTCCTACGAGCAGTACTTC.

V gene TRBV7-9 combines with J gene TRBJ2-5, with 8 bases that match TRBD1. There are 14 residues in the CDR3. Germline V gene sequence: CDR1 SEHNR, CDR2 FQNEAQ (reference sequence). The ends lost 4 bases at V and 5 bases at J; junction bases unmatched: 6. The chain's CDR3 is CASSSGQGRETQYF. CDR3 nucleotide sequence: TGTGCCAGCAGCTCAGGACAGGGAAGGGAGACCCAGTACTTC.

This clone was observed a handful of times. At the DNA level, this CDR3 is encoded by other sequences in the same sample as well. The rearrangement links TRBV6-1 to TRBJ2-3; tentatively, D is TRBD2 (5 bases). Per the germline V gene, CDR1 is MNHNS and CDR2 is SASEGT. This CDR3 is 14 amino acids long. V gave up 4 bases and J gave up 1 base, with 9 bases separating them. The CDR3 DNA reads TGTGCCAGCAGTGGGGCGGGCGGCACAGATACGCAGTATTTT. Amino acid sequence: CASSGAGGTDTQYF.

The rearrangement uses TRBV9 and TRBJ2-5; tentatively, D is TRBD1 (5 bases). Trimming shortened V by 0 bases and J by 2 bases, and 29 bases separated the two germline ends. Germline V lookup: CDR1 SGDLS, CDR2 YYNGEE. The CDR3 spans 21 residues. CDR3 region: CASSVDPISPSGAVPQETQYF. The DNA of the CDR3 is TGTGCCAGCAGCGTAGACCCCATCTCACCGTCTGGGGCGGTCCCTCAAGAGACCCAGTACTTC.

This chain joins TRBV30 and TRBJ1-1; D is undetermined. The CDR3 spans 11 residues. Germline assignment: CDR1 GTSNPN and CDR2 SVGIG (reference sequence). V was cut by 6 bases and J by 0 bases, with 5 bases left in between. The CDR3 loop is CACSLNTEAFF. The CDR3 nucleotides read TGTGCCTGCTCCTTGAACACTGAAGCTTTCTTT.

V usage is TRBV5-4 and J usage is TRBJ2-5; TRBD2 is a possible D gene (5 bases). In germline, CDR1 is SGHNT, CDR2 YYREEE (reference sequence). The V gene lost 3 bases and the J gene lost 5 bases, with 11 bases spanning the gap. The CDR3 length is 13 residues. The CDR3 sequence is CASSYPGRETQYF. The CDR3 nucleotides are TGTGCCAGCAGCTACCCGGGAAGGGAGACCCAGTACTTC.

In this sample, this clone turned up a few times. The chain uses TRBV5-1 and TRBJ2-3; D perhaps matches TRBD2 (5 bases). The CDR3 consists of 13 residues. Germline CDR1 is SGHRS and CDR2 is YFSETQ. The ends were cut back, 0 bases at V and 4 bases at J, with 6 bases in the middle. CDR3: CASSLASPDTQYF. The CDR3 region has the DNA TGCGCCAGCAGCTTGGCTAGCCCAGATACGCAGTATTTT.

V and J are TRBV19 and TRBJ2-5; TRBD2 agrees at 7 bases. The trim removed 3 bases at V and 5 bases at J, leaving 3 bases unmatched. The germline gives CDR1 LNHDA, CDR2 SQIVND (reference sequence). The CDR3 spans 13 residues. The CDR3: CASSMTSRETQYF. In nucleotides, the CDR3 is TGTGCCAGTAGTATGACTAGCAGGGAGACCCAGTACTTC.

The V gene is TRBV30, the J gene TRBJ2-1; TRBD1 matches at 10 bases. Germline lookup yields CDR1 GTSNPN and CDR2 SVGIG (reference sequence). Germline trimming cut 1 base from V and 1 base from J; bases unmatched to any gene: 1. There are 15 residues in the CDR3. The CDR3 sequence is CAWSGTGGSYNEQFF. Written as DNA, the CDR3 is TGTGCCTGGAGTGGGACAGGGGGGTCCTACAATGAGCAGTTCTTC.

This clone was detected a few times. V is TRBV28 and J is TRBJ2-2, with TRBD1 matching 9 bases. This CDR3 has 16 residues. The germline V gene has CDR1 MDHEN and CDR2 SYDVKM. J gave up 6 bases and V 5 bases, and 10 bases lay outside the gene matches. The CDR3 protein is CASSRGGTGLAGELFF. The CDR3 coding sequence is TGTGCCAGCAGTAGGGGCGGGACAGGGTTGGCCGGGGAGCTGTTTTTT.

This clone turned up a few times. V usage is TRBV4-1 and J usage is TRBJ1-2, with D maybe TRBD1 (5 bases). Germline V gives CDR1 MGHRA, CDR2 YSYEKL. The CDR3 loop spans 17 amino acids. Trimming shortened V by 1 base and J by 5 bases, and 20 bases separated the two germline ends. The CDR3 region is CASSQGPGPNERYGYTF. The CDR3 bases are TGCGCCAGCAGCCAAGGGCCAGGGCCTAACGAGCGTTATGGCTACACCTTC.

This chain joins TRBV11-3 and TRBJ1-1; possibly TRBD1 for D (5 bases). From germline, CDR1 is SGHNT and CDR2 YENEEA. The CDR3 contains 14 residues. The V end was cut by 5 bases, the J end by 5 bases, with 15 bases between. CDR3 coding DNA: TGTGCCAGCAGCGTGGGGCTCTGGGGAACTGAAGCTTTCTTT. It is translated as CASSVGLWGTEAFF.

J is TRBJ1-2 and V is TRBV5-6; 8 bases agree with TRBD1. V shed 1 base and J 4 bases; nucleotides not matched to a gene: 3. The germline CDR1 and CDR2 sequences are SGHDT and YYEEEE. The length of the CDR3 is 14 residues. This CDR3 is CASSLLDRAYGYTF. The CDR3 DNA sequence: TGTGCCAGCAGCTTGTTGGACAGGGCCTATGGCTACACCTTC.

The chain links TRBV5-1 to TRBJ2-3; no firm D call. The CDR3 totals 16 residues. The V gene lost 4 bases and the J gene lost 3 bases, with 18 bases spanning the gap. Looked up from germline, CDR1 is SGHRS and CDR2 is YFSETQ. CDR3 nucleotides: TGCGCCAGCAGCCCCTGGCTAGAATCTATGACAGATACGCAGTATTTT. It specifies CASSPWLESMTDTQYF.

This clone was counted between two and nine times. The identical CDR3 is also encoded by other nucleotide sequences in the sample. The chain combines TRBV5-6 with TRBJ2-5; D is unresolved. This CDR3 is built from 14 residues. V lost 0 bases to trimming and J lost 2 bases, with 8 bases between them. Germline V lookup: CDR1 SGHDT, CDR2 YYEEEE. The CDR3 loop is CASSLVAVQETQYF. The CDR3 DNA sequence: TGTGCCAGCAGCTTGGTGGCAGTACAAGAGACCCAGTACTTC.

The chain links TRBV11-3 to TRBJ2-7; a weak D match, TRBD1 (6 bases). Germline V lookup: CDR1 SGHNT, CDR2 YENEEA. This CDR3 contains 13 residues. Trimming left V 1 base short and J 6 bases short, with 10 bases between. CDR3 loop: CASSLVSQGEQYF. The DNA of the CDR3 is TGTGCCAGCAGCTTAGTCTCACAGGGCGAGCAGTACTTC.

J is TRBJ2-5 and V is TRBV7-2; 10 bases map to TRBD1. The ends lost 5 bases at V and 5 bases at J; junction bases unmatched: 5. Germline V gene lookup returns CDR1 SGHTA and CDR2 FQGNSA. The CDR3 consists of 14 residues. The CDR3 DNA is TGTGCCAGCAGCCCCCGGACAGGGGGGGAGACCCAGTACTTC. Residues: CASSPRTGGETQYF.

The chain is built from TRBV5-4 and TRBJ2-1; the match to TRBD2 covers 10 bases. The CDR3 contains 16 residues. V trimming: 0 bases; J trimming: 6 bases; junction bases outside the gene matches: 6. Germline lookup yields CDR1 SGHNT and CDR2 YYREEE (reference sequence). The CDR3 DNA reads TGTGCCAGCAGCTTGGGAGCGGGGGGGCCGTTCAATGAGCAGTTCTTC. Amino acids: CASSLGAGGPFNEQFF.